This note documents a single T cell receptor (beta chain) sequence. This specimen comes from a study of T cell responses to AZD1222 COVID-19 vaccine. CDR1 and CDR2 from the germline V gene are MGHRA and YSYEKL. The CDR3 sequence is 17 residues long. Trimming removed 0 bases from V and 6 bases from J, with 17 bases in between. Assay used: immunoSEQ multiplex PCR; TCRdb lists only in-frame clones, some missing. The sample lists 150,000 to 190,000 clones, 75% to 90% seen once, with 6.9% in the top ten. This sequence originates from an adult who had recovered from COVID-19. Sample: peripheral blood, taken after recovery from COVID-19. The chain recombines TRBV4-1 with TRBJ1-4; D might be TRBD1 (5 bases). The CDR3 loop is CASSQDPAAGRDEKLFF. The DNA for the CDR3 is TGCGCCAGCAGCCAAGATCCCGCGGCAGGGAGAGATGAAAAACTGTTTTTT.